This T cell receptor (beta chain) was documented in a study of T cell repertoires in cytomegalovirus infection (dated by TCRdb to the late 2010s). About the full investigation: Donor HLA type was relevant to the analysis, as public TCR beta signatures indicated carriage of CMV infection together with the matching HLA type.

Overall study outcomes, separate from this receptor: The ex vivo response was dominated by HLA-C-restricted CMV-specific TCR beta clonotypes, and the single most frequent clonotype in two of eight donors was supplied by these HLA-C-restricted clonotypes. Cumulative frequency of public TCR beta family members discriminated carriers of CMV infection plus the relevant HLA type in this cohort and an independent approximately 360-donor cohort.

As concerns this clonotype: The antigen it recognizes is unknown. Within one base of it there is no much larger clone, and no base qualities were kept.

Sequencing used an Illumina HiSeq 1500. TCRdb reanalyzed the raw reads on its own, using fastp at Q25 for trimming and MiXCR for clone calling, and kept in-frame beta chains. One record per CDR3 amino acid sequence lists the most common genes and DNA. The sample contains about 450,000 distinct CDR3 sequences, roughly 30% of them found a single time. Together, the top ten hold around 15% of the sample. The germline V gene (reference sequence) sets CDR1 to SEHNR and CDR2 to FQNEAQ. V is pared back by 7 bases and J by 4 bases, with 13 bases lying between the germline termini. There are 13 amino acids in the CDR3, from cysteine to phenylalanine inclusive. Only the CDR3 DNA is retained, 39 bases long and in frame from the first base.

Sequenced material: PBMCs. Recombination connected TRBV7-9 to TRBJ1-1; perhaps TRBD1 is the D gene, with 5 bases matching. This TCR was sampled from a human donor in good health (CMV status not recorded). Some clones in this sample may be carry-over from other donors' samples. The DNA sequence is as follows: TGTGCCAGCACAAGGGGAAGCAGCACTGAAGCTTTCTTT. Its translation is CASTRGSSTEAFF.